What follows is one TCR beta chain and its context. This record comes from a study of blood T cell repertoires in COVID-19. Profiling relied on immunoSEQ multiplex PCR, and the TCRdb table lists in-frame clones only, not all of them. The sample lists around 100,000 clones; 70% to 90% were seen once. Sequencing was carried out using peripheral blood. The TCR comes from a woman in her sixties with acute or convalescent COVID-19.

CDR3: CSVPKGQGNYGYTF. The DNA for the CDR3 is TGCAGCGTTCCCAAGGGACAGGGAAACTATGGCTACACCTTC. This rearrangement joins TRBV29-1 to TRBJ1-2; TRBD1 aligns across 9 bases. CDR3 size: 14 residues. CDR1 is SQVTM, CDR2 ANQGSEA, per germline. V lost 5 bases, J lost 2 bases, and 6 bases stayed unmatched.